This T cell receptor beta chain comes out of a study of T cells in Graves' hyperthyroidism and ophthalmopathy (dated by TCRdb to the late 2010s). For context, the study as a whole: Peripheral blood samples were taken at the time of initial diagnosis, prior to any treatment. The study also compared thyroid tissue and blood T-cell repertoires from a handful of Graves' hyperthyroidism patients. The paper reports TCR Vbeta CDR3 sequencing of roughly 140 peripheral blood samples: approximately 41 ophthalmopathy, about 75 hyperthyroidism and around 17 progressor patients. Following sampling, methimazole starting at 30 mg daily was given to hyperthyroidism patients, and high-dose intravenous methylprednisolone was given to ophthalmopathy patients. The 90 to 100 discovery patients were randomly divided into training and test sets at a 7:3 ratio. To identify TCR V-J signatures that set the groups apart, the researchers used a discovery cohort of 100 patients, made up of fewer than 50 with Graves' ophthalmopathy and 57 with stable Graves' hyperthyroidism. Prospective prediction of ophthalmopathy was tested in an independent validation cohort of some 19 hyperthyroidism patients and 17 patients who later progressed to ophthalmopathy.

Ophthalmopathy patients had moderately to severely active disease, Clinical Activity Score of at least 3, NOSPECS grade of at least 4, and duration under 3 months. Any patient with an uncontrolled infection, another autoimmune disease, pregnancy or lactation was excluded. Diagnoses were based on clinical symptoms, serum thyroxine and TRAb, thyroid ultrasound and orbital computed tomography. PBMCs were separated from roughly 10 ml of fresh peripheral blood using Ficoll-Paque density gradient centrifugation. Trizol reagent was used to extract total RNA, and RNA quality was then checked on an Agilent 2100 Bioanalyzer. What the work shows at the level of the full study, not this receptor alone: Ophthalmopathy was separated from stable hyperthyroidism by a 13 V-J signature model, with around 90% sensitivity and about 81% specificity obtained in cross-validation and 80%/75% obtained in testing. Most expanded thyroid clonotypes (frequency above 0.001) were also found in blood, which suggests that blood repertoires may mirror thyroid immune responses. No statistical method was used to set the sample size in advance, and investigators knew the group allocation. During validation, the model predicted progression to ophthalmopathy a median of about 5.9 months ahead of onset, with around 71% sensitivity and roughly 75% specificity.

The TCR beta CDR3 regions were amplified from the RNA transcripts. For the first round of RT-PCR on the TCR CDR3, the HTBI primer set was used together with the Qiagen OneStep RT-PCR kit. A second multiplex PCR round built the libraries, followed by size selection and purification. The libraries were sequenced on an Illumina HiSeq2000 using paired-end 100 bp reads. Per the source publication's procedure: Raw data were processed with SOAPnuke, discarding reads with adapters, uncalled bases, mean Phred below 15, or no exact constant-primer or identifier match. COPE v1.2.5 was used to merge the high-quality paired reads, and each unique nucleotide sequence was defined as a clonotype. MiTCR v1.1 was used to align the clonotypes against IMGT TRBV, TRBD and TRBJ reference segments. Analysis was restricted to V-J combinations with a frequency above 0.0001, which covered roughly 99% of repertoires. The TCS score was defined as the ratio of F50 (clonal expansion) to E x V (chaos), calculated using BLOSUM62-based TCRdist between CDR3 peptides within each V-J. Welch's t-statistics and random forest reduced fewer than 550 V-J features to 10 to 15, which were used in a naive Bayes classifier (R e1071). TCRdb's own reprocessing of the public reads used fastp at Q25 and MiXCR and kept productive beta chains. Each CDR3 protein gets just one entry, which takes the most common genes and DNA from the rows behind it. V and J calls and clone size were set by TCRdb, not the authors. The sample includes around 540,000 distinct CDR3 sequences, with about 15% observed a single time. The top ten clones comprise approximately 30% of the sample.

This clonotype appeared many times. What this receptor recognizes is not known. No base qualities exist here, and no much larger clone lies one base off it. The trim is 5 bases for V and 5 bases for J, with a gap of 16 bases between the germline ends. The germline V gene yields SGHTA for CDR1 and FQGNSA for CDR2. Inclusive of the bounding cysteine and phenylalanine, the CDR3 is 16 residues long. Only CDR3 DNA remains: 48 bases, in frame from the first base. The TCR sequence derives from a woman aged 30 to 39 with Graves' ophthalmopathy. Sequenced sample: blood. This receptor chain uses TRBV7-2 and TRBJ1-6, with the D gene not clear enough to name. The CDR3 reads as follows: CASSPEPSADNSPLHF. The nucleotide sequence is TGTGCCAGCAGCCCTGAACCCAGCGCGGATAATTCACCCCTCCACTTT.